Listed below are T cell receptor beta chains from one sample, sequenced in a study of blood T cell repertoires in COVID-19. Assay used: immunoSEQ multiplex PCR; TCRdb lists only in-frame clones, some missing. The sample carries over 110,000 clones, approximately 88% recorded once. Sequencing input: peripheral blood. Receptors were obtained from a human donor in a cohort sampled during active COVID-19. The CDR3 runs from the conserved cysteine through the conserved F or W. D genes are given only for firm matches. Clone size appears in some rows only: once, few, many, or a class for an expanded clone.

cdr3_length clone_size d_call j_call v_call cdr3_aa cdr3_nt
15 . . TRBJ1-3 TRBV5-6 CASSLAGETGNTIYF TGTGCCAGCAGCTTGGCAGGGGAAACTGGAAACACCATATATTTT
15 . TRBD1 TRBJ2-7 TRBV18 CASSPGQRDLYEQYF TGTGCCAGCTCACCGGGACAGAGGGATCTATACGAGCAGTACTTC
13 . . TRBJ1-6 TRBV4-3 CASSQDRGSPLHF TGCGCCAGCAGCCAAGATAGAGGGTCACCCCTCCACTTT
13 . . TRBJ2-5 TRBV18 CASSPSFGETQYF TGTGCCAGCTCACCCTCATTCGGAGAGACCCAGTACTTC
12 . . TRBJ2-5 TRBV5-4 CASRYPGETQYF TGTGCCAGCCGGTATCCCGGGGAGACCCAGTACTTC
16 . TRBD1 TRBJ2-1 TRBV5-6 CASSDLRDRGRNEQFF TGTGCCAGCAGCGATCTACGGGACAGGGGGCGCAATGAGCAGTTCTTC
15 few TRBD1 TRBJ1-6 TRBV19 CASSTGTGGDSPLHF TGTGCCAGTAGTACCGGGACAGGGGGTGATTCACCCCTCCACTTT
15 . . TRBJ1-1 TRBV14 CASSQDPAGPTEAFF TGTGCCAGCAGCCAAGATCCGGCGGGACCCACTGAAGCTTTCTTT
16 . TRBD1 TRBJ1-4 TRBV3-1/TRBV3-2 CASSHATGTGGEKLFF TGTGCCAGCAGCCATGCCACCGGGACAGGCGGGGAAAAACTGTTTTTT
16 . TRBD1 TRBJ1-2 TRBV29-1 CSVGPGGGQGAYGYTF TGCAGCGTTGGCCCCGGGGGGGGACAGGGGGCGTATGGCTACACCTTC
17 . TRBD1 TRBJ1-2 TRBV11-2 CASTPQGGGRNNYGYTF TGTGCCAGCACCCCACAGGGGGGTGGGAGGAACAACTATGGCTACACCTTC
15 . TRBD2 TRBJ2-3 TRBV19 CASSETSGETDTQYF TGTGCCAGTAGTGAAACTAGCGGGGAGACAGATACGCAGTATTTT
14 . . TRBJ1-6 TRBV11-2 CASSPRGGGSPLHF TGTGCCAGCAGCCCCCGGGGGGGTGGATCACCCCTCCACTTT
18 . . TRBJ2-1 TRBV12-1 CASSAIAGAGVPYREQFF TGTGCCAGCAGCGCCATAGCGGGGGCTGGCGTCCCGTACAGGGAGCAGTTCTTC
17 . TRBD2 TRBJ2-1 TRBV15 CATSKTSGGPEYNEQFF TGTGCCACCAGCAAGACTAGCGGGGGGCCGGAATACAATGAGCAGTTCTTC
14 . . TRBJ1-1 TRBV29-1 CSVSRRDRYTEAFF TGCAGCGTTTCAAGGAGGGATCGGTACACTGAAGCTTTCTTT
12 . . TRBJ2-1 TRBV18 CASSPPINEQFF TGTGCCAGCTCACCACCTATCAATGAGCAGTTCTTC
14 . . TRBJ2-5 TRBV11-1 CASSLAQGGETQYF TGTGCCAGCAGCTTAGCCCAGGGCGGAGAGACCCAGTACTTC